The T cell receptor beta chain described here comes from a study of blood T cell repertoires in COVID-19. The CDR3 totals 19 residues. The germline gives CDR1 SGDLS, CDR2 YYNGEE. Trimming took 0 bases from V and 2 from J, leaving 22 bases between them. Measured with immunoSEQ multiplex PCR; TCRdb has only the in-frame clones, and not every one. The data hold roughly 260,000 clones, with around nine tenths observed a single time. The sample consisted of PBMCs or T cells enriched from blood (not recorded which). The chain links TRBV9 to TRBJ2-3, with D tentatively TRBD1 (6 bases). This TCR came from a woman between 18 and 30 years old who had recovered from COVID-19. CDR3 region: CASSVEDRSIITFTDTQYF. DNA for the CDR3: TGTGCCAGCAGCGTAGAGGACAGATCCATTATCACTTTCACAGATACGCAGTATTTT.